This TCR beta chain was sequenced during a study of blood T cell repertoires in COVID-19 (dated by TCRdb to about 2020). With respect to the entire study: Samples from collaborators originated in the United States, Italy and Spain and spanned both the acute and convalescent phases of COVID-19. The material from the prospective study consisted of cDNA or gDNA derived from T cells, B-cell-depleted T cells, or PBMCs. Deeply sampled blood TCRbeta repertoires from subjects exposed to, actively infected with, or recovered from COVID-19 were included in the dataset. The repertoires were released in a freely available public database intended as a resource for research on the immune response to SARS-CoV-2. The samples were drawn from the first 160 participants of the ongoing ImmuneRACE study and from over a thousand subjects provided by 6 global collaborators. Nearly every sample came with metadata listing a de-identified subject ID, COVID-19 status, age in years and sex. Where HLA class I and class II types were available, the types were taken from metadata supplied by the sample provider, not from assay-based typing. Summary of the overall study and its limitations: The quantity of clinical and demographic metadata differed by source and by participant and was supplied without curation.

Regarding this clone: Its cognate antigen has yet to be identified. Nothing much larger sits one base from this clone, and base qualities are not available.

The immunoSEQ Assay, a bias-controlled multiplex PCR, was used to amplify TCRbeta CDR3 regions from genomic DNA. The authors processed their data as follows. The number of nucleated cells in each sample was estimated by amplification of reference gene primers within the assay. To quantify the absolute abundance of each unique TCRbeta CDR3 rearrangement, sequence reads were collapsed and filtered. For each sample, productive Simpson clonality was calculated as the square root of Simpson's diversity index over productive rearrangements. The table was pulled from immuneACCESS by TCRdb, which kept in-frame rearrangements only. Such tables lose some clones; where checked, under half of the loss comes from unresolved V genes, and the rest has no known cause. V and J calls and clone size follow that table, whereas D and trimming were derived from the DNA. Counted in this sample were approximately 72,000 clones; 70% to 90% of them appeared once. The top ten constitute 15% to 20% of the sample.

As encoded in the germline V gene, CDR1 is MGHRA while CDR2 is YSYEKL. The CDR3 has 16 amino acids, counting the end cysteine and phenylalanine. Only CDR3 DNA remains: 48 bases, in frame from the first base. V has 1 base trimmed and J has 3 bases trimmed; junction bases matching no gene number 5. Each collaborating institution followed its own protocols to collect whole blood in K2EDTA tubes. For TCRbeta analysis, collaborators shipped samples in one of three forms: frozen whole blood, isolated PBMCs, or DNA extracted from either of those sample types. Sequencing was performed on peripheral blood. The TCR comes from a woman of 80 years or more with acute or convalescent COVID-19. The rearranged chain carries TRBV4-1 and TRBJ1-2; 10 junctional bases match TRBD1. The CDR3 region reads CASSQVPGTGDYGYTF. In nucleotides, the sequence is TGCGCCAGCAGCCAAGTCCCTGGGACAGGGGACTATGGCTACACCTTC.